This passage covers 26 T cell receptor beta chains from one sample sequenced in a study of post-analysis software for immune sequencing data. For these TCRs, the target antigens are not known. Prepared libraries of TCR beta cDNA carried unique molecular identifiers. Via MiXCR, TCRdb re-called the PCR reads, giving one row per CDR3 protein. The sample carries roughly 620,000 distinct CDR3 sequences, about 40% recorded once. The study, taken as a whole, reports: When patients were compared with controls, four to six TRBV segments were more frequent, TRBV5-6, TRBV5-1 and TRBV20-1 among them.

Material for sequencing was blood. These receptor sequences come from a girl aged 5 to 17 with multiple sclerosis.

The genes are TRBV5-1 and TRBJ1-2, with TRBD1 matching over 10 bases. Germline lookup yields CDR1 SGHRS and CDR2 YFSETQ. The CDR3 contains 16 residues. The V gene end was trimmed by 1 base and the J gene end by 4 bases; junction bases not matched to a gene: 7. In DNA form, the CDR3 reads TGCGCCAGCAGCTTGACCCCCGGGACAGGGGTCTATGGCTACACCTTC. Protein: CASSLTPGTGVYGYTF.

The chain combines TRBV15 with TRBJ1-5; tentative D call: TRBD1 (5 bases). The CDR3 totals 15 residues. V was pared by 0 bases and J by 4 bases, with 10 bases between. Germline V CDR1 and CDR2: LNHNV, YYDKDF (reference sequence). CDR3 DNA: TGTGCCACCAGCAGAGATGGAGGGGTGAATCAGCCCCAGCATTTT. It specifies CATSRDGGVNQPQHF.

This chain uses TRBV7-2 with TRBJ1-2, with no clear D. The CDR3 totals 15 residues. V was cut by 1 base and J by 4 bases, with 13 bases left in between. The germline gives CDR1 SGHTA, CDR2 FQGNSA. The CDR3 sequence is CASSLEPGGLYGYTF. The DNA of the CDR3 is TGTGCCAGCAGCTTAGAACCGGGCGGCCTCTATGGCTACACCTTC.

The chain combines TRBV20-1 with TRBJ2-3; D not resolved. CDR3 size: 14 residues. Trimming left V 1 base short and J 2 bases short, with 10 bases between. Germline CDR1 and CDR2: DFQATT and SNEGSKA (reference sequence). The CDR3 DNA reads TGCAGTGCTAGAGCGGGCGGAGACACAGATACGCAGTATTTT. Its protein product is CSARAGGDTDTQYF.

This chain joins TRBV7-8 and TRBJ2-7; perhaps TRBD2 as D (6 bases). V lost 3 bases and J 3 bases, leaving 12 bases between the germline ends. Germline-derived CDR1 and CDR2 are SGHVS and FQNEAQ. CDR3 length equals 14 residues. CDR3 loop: CASSFSGGDYEQYF. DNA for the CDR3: TGTGCCAGCAGCTTTAGCGGAGGGGACTACGAGCAGTACTTC.

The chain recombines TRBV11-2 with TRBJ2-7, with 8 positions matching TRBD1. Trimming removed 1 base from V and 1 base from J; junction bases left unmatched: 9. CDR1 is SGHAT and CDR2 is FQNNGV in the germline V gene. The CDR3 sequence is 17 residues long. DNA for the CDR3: TGTGCCAGCAGCTTAGGTTTGGCAGGGGGCTGGTCCTACGAGCAGTACTTC. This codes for CASSLGLAGGWSYEQYF. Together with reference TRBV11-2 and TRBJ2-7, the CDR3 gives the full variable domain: EAGVAQSPRYKIIEKRQSVAFWCNPISGHATLYWYQQILGQGPKLLIQFQNNGVVDDSQLPKDRFSAERLKGVDSTLKIQPAKLEDSAVYLCASSLGLAGGWSYEQYFGPGTRLTVT.

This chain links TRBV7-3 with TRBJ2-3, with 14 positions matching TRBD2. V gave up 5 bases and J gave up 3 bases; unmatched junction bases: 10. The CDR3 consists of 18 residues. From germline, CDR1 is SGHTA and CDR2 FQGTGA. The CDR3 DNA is TGTGCCAGCAGCCTGACTAGCGGGGGGGCAAGGAGTACAGATACGCAGTATTTT. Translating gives CASSLTSGGARSTDTQYF.

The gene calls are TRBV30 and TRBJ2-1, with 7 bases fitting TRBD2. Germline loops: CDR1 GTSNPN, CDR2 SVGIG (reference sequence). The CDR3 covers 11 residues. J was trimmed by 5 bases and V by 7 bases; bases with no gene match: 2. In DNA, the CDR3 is TGTGCCTCCCGGGGGGACAATGAGCAGTTCTTC. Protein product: CASRGDNEQFF. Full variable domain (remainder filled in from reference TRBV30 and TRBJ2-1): SQTIHQWPATLVQPVGSPLSLECTVEGTSNPNLYWYRQAAGRGLQLLFYSVGIGQISSEVPQNLSASRPQDRQFILSSKKLLLSDSGFYLCASRGDNEQFFGPGTRLTVL.

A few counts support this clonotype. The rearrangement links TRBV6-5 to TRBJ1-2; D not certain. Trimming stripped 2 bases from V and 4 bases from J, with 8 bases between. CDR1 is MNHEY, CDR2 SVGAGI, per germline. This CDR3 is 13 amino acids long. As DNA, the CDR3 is TGTGCCAGCAGTTACGGGATGAGCTATGGCTACACCTTC. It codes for CASSYGMSYGYTF.

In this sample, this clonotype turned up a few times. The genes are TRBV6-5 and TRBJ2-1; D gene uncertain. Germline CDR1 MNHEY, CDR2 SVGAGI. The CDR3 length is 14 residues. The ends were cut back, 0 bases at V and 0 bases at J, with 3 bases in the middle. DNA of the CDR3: TGTGCCAGCAGTTACTCCAGCTCCTACAATGAGCAGTTCTTC. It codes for CASSYSSSYNEQFF.

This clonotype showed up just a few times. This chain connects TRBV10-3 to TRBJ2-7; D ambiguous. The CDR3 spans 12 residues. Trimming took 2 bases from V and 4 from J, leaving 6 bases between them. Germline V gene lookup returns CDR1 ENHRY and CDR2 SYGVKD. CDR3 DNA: TGTGCCATCAGTGAGATGGGGTACGAGCAGTACTTC. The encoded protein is CAISEMGYEQYF.

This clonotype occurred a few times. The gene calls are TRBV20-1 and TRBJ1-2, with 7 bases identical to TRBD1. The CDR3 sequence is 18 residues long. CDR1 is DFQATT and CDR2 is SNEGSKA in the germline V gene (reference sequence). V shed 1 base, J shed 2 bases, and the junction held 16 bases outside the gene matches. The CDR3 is CSARGLGIRGQENYGYTF. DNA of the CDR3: TGCAGTGCTAGAGGTTTGGGGATAAGAGGACAGGAGAACTATGGCTACACCTTC.

The CDR3 here is CSARTSLGNEQFF. CDR3 coding DNA: TGCAGTGCTAGAACATCATTAGGGAATGAGCAGTTCTTC. The rearrangement uses TRBV20-1 and TRBJ2-1; D is unresolved. Germline CDR1 is DFQATT and CDR2 is SNEGSKA (reference sequence). V gave up 2 bases and J gave up 7 bases, with 12 bases separating them. The CDR3 has 13 residues.

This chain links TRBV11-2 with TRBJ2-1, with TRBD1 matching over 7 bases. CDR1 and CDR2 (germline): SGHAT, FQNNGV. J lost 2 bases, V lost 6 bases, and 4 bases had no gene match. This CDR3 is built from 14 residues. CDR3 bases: TGTGCCAGCAGAAGGGGGCGGACCTACAATGAGCAGTTCTTC. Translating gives CASRRGRTYNEQFF.

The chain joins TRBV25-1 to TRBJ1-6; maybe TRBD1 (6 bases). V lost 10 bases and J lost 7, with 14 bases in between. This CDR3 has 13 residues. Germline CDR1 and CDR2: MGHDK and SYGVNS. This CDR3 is CAKRDIANSPLHF. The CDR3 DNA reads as TGTGCCAAGCGGGACATTGCGAATTCACCCCTCCACTTT.

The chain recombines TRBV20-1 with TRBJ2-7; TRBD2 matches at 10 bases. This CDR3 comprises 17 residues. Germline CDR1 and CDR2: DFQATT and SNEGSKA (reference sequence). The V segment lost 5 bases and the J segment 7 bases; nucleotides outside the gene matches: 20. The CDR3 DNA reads TGCAGTGCTCCCTATGTAGCGGGGGGCTCCCTTTACAATGAGCAGTACTTC. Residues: CSAPYVAGGSLYNEQYF.

The CDR3 spells CASSHASEGSGGYNEQFF. In DNA, the CDR3 is TGTGCCAGCAGCCATGCCTCAGAGGGTAGCGGGGGTTACAATGAGCAGTTCTTC. The rearrangement uses TRBV4-2 and TRBJ2-1; 9 bases line up with TRBD2. The CDR3 has 18 amino acids. The V segment lost 3 bases and the J segment 4 bases; nucleotides outside the gene matches: 13. Germline CDR1 reads LGHNA; CDR2 reads YNFKEQ.

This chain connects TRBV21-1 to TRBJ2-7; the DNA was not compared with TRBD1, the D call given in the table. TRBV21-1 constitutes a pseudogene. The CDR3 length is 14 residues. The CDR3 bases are TGTGCCAGCAGGGCCGGGACGGACTCCTACGAGCAGTACTTC. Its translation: CASRAGTDSYEQYF.

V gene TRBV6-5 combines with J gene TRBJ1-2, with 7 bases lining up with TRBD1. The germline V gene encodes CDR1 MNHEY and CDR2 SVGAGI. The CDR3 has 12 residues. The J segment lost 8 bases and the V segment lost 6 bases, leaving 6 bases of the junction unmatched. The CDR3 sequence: CASRTGLRGYTF. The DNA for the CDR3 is TGTGCCAGCAGGACAGGGTTACGGGGCTACACCTTC.

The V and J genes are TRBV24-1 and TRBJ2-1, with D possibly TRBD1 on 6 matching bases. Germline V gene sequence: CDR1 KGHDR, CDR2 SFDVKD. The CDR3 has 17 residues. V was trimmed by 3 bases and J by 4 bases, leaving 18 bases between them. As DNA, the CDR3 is TGTGCCACCAGTGATAACCGGGACACCCGGTTGTACAATGAGCAGTTCTTC. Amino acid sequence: CATSDNRDTRLYNEQFF.

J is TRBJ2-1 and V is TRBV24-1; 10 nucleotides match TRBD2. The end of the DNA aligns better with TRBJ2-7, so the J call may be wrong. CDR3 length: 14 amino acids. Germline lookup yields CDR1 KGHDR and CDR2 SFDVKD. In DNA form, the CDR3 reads TGTGCCACCAGTCCTAGCGGGAGATACAATGAGCAGTACTTC. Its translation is CATSPSGRYNEQYF.

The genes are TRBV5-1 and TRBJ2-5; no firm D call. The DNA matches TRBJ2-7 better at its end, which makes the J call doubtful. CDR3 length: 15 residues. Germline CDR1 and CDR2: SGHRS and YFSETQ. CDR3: CASSLAPGSRDEQYF. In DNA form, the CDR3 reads TGCGCCAGCAGCTTGGCCCCAGGCTCCCGCGACGAGCAGTACTTC.

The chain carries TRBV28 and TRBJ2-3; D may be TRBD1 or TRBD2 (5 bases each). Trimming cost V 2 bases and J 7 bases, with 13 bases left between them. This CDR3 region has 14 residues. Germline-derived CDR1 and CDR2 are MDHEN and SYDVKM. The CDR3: CASSLAGRVHTQYF. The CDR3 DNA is TGTGCCAGCAGTTTAGCAGGGCGGGTGCATACGCAGTATTTT. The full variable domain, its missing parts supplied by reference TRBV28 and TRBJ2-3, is DVKVTQSSRYLVKRTGEKVFLECVQDMDHENMFWYRQDPGLGLRLIYFSYDVKMKEKGDIPEGYSVSREKKERFSLILESASTNQTSMYLCASSLAGRVHTQYFGPGTRLTVL.

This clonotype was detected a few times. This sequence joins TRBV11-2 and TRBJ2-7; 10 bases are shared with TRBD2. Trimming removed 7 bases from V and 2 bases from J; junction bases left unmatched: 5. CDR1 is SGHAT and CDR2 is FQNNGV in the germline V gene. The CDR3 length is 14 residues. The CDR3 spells CASNIAGGTYEQYF. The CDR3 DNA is TGTGCCAGCAATATAGCGGGGGGTACCTACGAGCAGTACTTC.

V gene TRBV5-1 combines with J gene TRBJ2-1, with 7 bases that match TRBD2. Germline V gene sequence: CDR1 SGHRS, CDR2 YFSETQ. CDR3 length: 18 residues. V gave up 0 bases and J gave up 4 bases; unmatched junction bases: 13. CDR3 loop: CASSLGRGGGTAYNEQFF. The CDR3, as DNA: TGCGCCAGCAGCTTGGGACGCGGGGGAGGGACCGCGTACAATGAGCAGTTCTTC.

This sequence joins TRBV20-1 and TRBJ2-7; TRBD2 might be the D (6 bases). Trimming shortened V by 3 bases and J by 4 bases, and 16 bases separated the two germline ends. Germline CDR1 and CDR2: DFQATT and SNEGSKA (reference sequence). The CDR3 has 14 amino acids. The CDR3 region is CSARDFRTNYEQYF. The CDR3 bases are TGCAGTGCTAGGGATTTCCGGACTAATTACGAGCAGTACTTC.